This TCR beta chain was profiled in a study of CD8 T cells in ankylosing spondylitis. General study results and limits: Clones linked to disease were reported to show significant enrichment in matched ankylosing spondylitis synovial fluid. Among TCR beta sequences, a motif of eight highly homologous variants appeared characteristic of ankylosing spondylitis blood.

The germline gives CDR1 DFQATT, CDR2 SNEGSKA (reference sequence). The CDR3 contains 14 residues. Germline trimming cut 2 bases from V and 10 bases from J; bases unmatched to any gene: 4. In this sample, this clonotype turned up many times. Its antigen is unknown. The TCR beta libraries were generated through quantitative 5'-RACE incorporating molecular barcodes. Each CDR3 protein gets one entry after TCRdb re-called the 5' RACE reads with MiXCR. Of 250,000 to 350,000 distinct CDR3 sequences listed, less than 25% were seen once; the top ten hold 3% to 4%. J is TRBJ2-1 and V is TRBV20-1, with TRBD2 identical over 14 bases. This sequence originates from a female donor with ankylosing spondylitis or in good health (not recorded which). Source material: blood, either unsorted or a sorted T cell fraction (not recorded which). The CDR3 nucleotides are TGCAGTGCTAGACGGAGACTAGCGGGAGGGGAGCAGTTCTTC. Protein product: CSARRRLAGGEQFF.